One and the same sample provided the 13 T cell receptor beta chains below, sequenced in a study of neoadjuvant anti-PD-1 for oral cavity cancer. The table came from immunoSEQ multiplex PCR; TCRdb's copy has only in-frame clones and leaves some out. The data hold fewer than 20,000 clones, with roughly 70% observed a single time. The source material was PBMCs, sampled before nivolumab (anti-PD-1) treatment. The receptors were gathered from a person between 35 and 79 years old with oral cavity squamous cell carcinoma.

This chain links TRBV5-1 with TRBJ2-1; 13 bases agree with TRBD2. The CDR3 length is 15 residues. The V and J ends lost 4 bases and 4 bases, in that order; junction bases with no gene match: 2. CDR1 is SGHRS, CDR2 YFSETQ, per germline. CDR3 region: CASSGGLAGYNEQFF. In DNA form, the CDR3 reads TGCGCCAGCAGCGGGGGACTAGCGGGATACAATGAGCAGTTCTTC.

V usage is TRBV6-6 and J usage is TRBJ1-1; D is uncertain. Per germline, CDR1 MNHNY and CDR2 SVGAGI (reference sequence). The CDR3 has 14 amino acids. The V end was cut by 4 bases, the J end by 6 bases, with 15 bases between. CDR3 protein: CASSSKRGSAEAFF. The CDR3, as DNA: TGTGCCAGCAGTTCCAAACGCGGATCGGCTGAAGCTTTCTTT.

The rearrangement links TRBV6-1 to TRBJ2-3; tentative D call: TRBD2 (6 bases). Germline values: CDR1 MNHNS, CDR2 SASEGT. Trimming pared 4 bases from V and 2 bases from J, leaving 10 bases between. This CDR3 spans 14 amino acids. CDR3 DNA sequence: TGTGCCAGCAGTGTTGGAGGGTTCACAGATACGCAGTATTTT. This translates into CASSVGGFTDTQYF.

The gene calls are TRBV10-3 and TRBJ1-6; possibly TRBD1 for D (5 bases). Per the germline V gene, CDR1 is ENHRY and CDR2 is SYGVKD. Trimming took 4 bases from V and 14 from J, leaving 18 bases between them. The CDR3 consists of 14 residues. The CDR3 DNA follows: TGTGCCATCAGTGGGGGCGGGTCCTTCGGCACCCTCCACTTT. It translates to CAISGGGSFGTLHF.

V gene TRBV30 combines with J gene TRBJ1-2; maybe TRBD1 (5 bases). Trimming removed 4 bases from V and 1 base from J, with 22 bases in between. The CDR3 sequence is 17 residues long. CDR1 and CDR2 (germline): GTSNPN, SVGIG (reference sequence). The CDR3 loop reads CAWNQWYRTKSNYGYTF. CDR3 nucleotide sequence: TGTGCCTGGAATCAATGGTACCGGACAAAAAGTAACTATGGCTACACCTTC.

The rearrangement links TRBV10-2 to TRBJ2-1, with 15 bases aligning to TRBD2. Trimming cost V 7 bases and J 7 bases; bases outside gene matches: 5. The CDR3 contains 15 residues. Germline CDR1 and CDR2: WSHSY and SAAADI. CDR3: CASTPGTSGRNEQFF. CDR3 nucleotide sequence: TGCGCCAGCACTCCTGGGACTAGCGGGAGGAATGAGCAGTTCTTC.

The sample holds one count of this clone. V gene TRBV15 combines with J gene TRBJ1-5; tentatively, D is TRBD1 (5 bases). CDR3 length equals 15 residues. Per the germline V gene, CDR1 is LNHNV and CDR2 is YYDKDF (reference sequence). The V end was cut by 0 bases, the J end by 4 bases, with 10 bases between. CDR3 nucleotide sequence: TGTGCCACCAGCAGAGATGGGGGTACGAATCAGCCCCAGCATTTT. Residues: CATSRDGGTNQPQHF.

The chain is built from TRBV7-2 and TRBJ2-6, with D possibly TRBD1 on 6 matching bases. The length of the CDR3 is 16 residues. With 2 bases removed from V and 4 bases from J, the gap between germline ends came to 12 bases. Germline lookup yields CDR1 SGHTA and CDR2 FQGNSA. The CDR3, as DNA: TGTGCCAGCAGCTTAACAGGGATGGCCGGGGCCAACGTCCTGACTTTC. It codes for CASSLTGMAGANVLTF.

CDR3 DNA sequence: TGTGCCAGCAGCTTGGCGGGGGTCGCCACAGATACGCAGTATTTT. The encoded protein is CASSLAGVATDTQYF. This chain connects TRBV7-2 to TRBJ2-3; 7 nucleotides agree with TRBD2. J was trimmed by 2 bases and V by 3 bases; bases with no gene match: 5. Germline loops: CDR1 SGHTA, CDR2 FQGNSA. The CDR3 consists of 15 residues.

The chain couples TRBV14 to TRBJ2-1; unclear D gene. From germline, CDR1 is SGHDN and CDR2 FVKESK. The CDR3 consists of 13 residues. The germline V and J ends were trimmed by 2 bases and 10 bases, with 12 bases remaining between them. The CDR3 sequence is CASSQQSAGEQFF. CDR3 sequence (DNA): TGTGCCAGCAGCCAACAATCCGCCGGGGAGCAGTTCTTC.

The rearrangement uses TRBV10-3 and TRBJ2-7, with a possible D match to TRBD1 (6 bases). Germline V gene data show CDR1 as ENHRY and CDR2 as SYGVKD. Trimming left V 2 bases short and J 4 bases short, with 12 bases between. The CDR3 loop spans 14 amino acids. DNA for the CDR3: TGTGCCATCAGTGAGCACTCGGACAGTTACGAGCAGTACTTC. Protein: CAISEHSDSYEQYF.

This chain links TRBV11-3 with TRBJ2-5; D may correspond to TRBD1 or TRBD2 (5 bases each). The CDR3 contains 12 residues. Between the trimmed V and J ends, which lost 6 bases and 3 bases, there was a span of 8 bases. Germline V CDR1 and CDR2: SGHNT, YENEEA. The CDR3 DNA reads as TGTGCCAGCAGTAGAGGGGAAGAGACCCAGTACTTC. As protein: CASSRGEETQYF.

The chain is built from TRBV19 and TRBJ2-2; D is possibly TRBD1 (6 bases). Germline assignment: CDR1 LNHDA and CDR2 SQIVND (reference sequence). The CDR3 contains 14 residues. V was shortened by 3 bases and J by 5 bases, with 10 bases between the two germline ends. CDR3 sequence: CASSIDRQTGELFF. CDR3 sequence (DNA): TGTGCCAGTAGTATCGACAGGCAAACCGGGGAGCTGTTTTTT.